This TCR beta chain was recorded in a study of CD8 T cells in Susac syndrome. The CDR3 length is 13 residues. The V gene's germline CDR1 is SGHTA and CDR2 FQGNSA. V lost 1 base and J 8 bases, leaving 11 bases between the germline ends. RNA amounts of about 0.5 to 1 ug underwent reverse transcription with random hexamers. TCRdb re-called the immunoSEQ multiplex PCR reads with MiXCR, one entry per CDR3 protein. This table holds approximately 180,000 distinct CDR3 sequences, approximately 93% found once. The TCR originated in a human donor with multiple sclerosis. The specimen was CD4+ T cells from PBMCs. V is TRBV7-2 and J is TRBJ1-1; D perhaps matches TRBD1 (6 bases). The CDR3 here is CASSLGYREEAFF. The CDR3, as DNA: TGTGCCAGCAGCTTAGGGTACAGGGAAGAAGCTTTCTTT.